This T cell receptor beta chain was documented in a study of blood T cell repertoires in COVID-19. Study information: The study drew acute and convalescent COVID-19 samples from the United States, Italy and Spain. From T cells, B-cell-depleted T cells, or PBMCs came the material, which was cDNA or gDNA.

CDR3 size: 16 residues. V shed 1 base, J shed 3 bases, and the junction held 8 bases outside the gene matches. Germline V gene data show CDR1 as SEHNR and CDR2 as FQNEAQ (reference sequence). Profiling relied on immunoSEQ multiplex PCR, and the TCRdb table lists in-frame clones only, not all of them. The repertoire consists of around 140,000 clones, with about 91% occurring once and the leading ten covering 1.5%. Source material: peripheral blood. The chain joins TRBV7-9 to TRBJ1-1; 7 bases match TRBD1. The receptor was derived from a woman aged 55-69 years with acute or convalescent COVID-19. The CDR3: CASSLGGGHGDTEAFF. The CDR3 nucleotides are TGTGCCAGCAGCTTAGGAGGGGGCCACGGGGACACTGAAGCTTTCTTT.